The text below deals with one T cell receptor (beta chain). What it binds is not known. These data originate in a study of cytomegalovirus exposure and HLA in healthy donors. Study overall: Among around 200 million T cells, an earlier analysis found approximately 110 million unique TCR beta sequences.

Study findings and constraints: HLA alleles showed associations with approximately 15,000 TCR beta sequences in a later analysis, at a 0.05 false discovery rate. Productive status was seen about 87% or about 30% of the time for most TCR beta V segments in an earlier analysis. Researchers reported in a later analysis that a missense DCLRE1C variant was tied to TCR beta V- and J-gene trimming.

Vbeta (60) and Jbeta (13) primers were used in the PCR. Sequencing used immunoSEQ multiplex PCR; TCRdb keeps in-frame clones, though not all of them. Found here are about 200,000 clones, roughly 80% of them singletons; the top ten hold about 3.1%. The origin of this receptor is a man aged 25-45 years in good health and CMV-seronegative. The source material was PBMCs.

Here the CDR3 DNA reads TGTGCCAGCAGGGATAAATGGAGTTCACCCCTCCACTTT. It yields the protein CASRDKWSSPLHF. The chain couples TRBV2 to TRBJ1-6; D gene unclear. Germline V gene data show CDR1 as SNHLY and CDR2 as FYNNEI. This CDR3 is 13 amino acids long. The germline V and J ends were trimmed by 6 bases and 9 bases, with 12 bases remaining between them.